One T cell receptor beta chain is described in this entry. Compared with germline, one end of the junction differs, possibly owing to a read error. This sample is part of a study of blood T cell repertoires in COVID-19. The germline CDR1 and CDR2 sequences are MDHEN and SYDVKM. The CDR3 runs to 13 residues. Produced via immunoSEQ multiplex PCR; TCRdb's table is partial and in-frame only. The repertoire holds 240,000 or so clones, with about 90% as singletons. The chain has TRBV28 and TRBJ1-2, with D tentatively TRBD1 (6 bases). Material: peripheral blood. This clonotype was obtained from a man in his sixties with acute or convalescent COVID-19. CDR3 DNA sequence: TGTGCCAGCAGTTTCACAGGGAACTCTGGCTACACCTTC. Translation gives CASSFTGNSGYTF.